The 4 T cell receptor beta chains below all came from one sample that was sequenced in a study of Ad26.COV2.S vaccination and SARS-CoV-2 variants. As to treatment: around 19 received Ad26.COV2.S at low or high dose, single or two shots; about 5 received placebo; per-sample allocation not given. Collection of the samples took place on day 63 after the first injection of vaccine or placebo. Assay: immunoSEQ multiplex PCR; the TCRdb copy retains only in-frame clones and omits some. The sample holds about 680,000 clones, around 92% seen once. Sequences were derived from peripheral blood, sampled in a trial of Ad26.COV2.S vaccine versus placebo. Every receptor here comes from a person between 18 and 60 years old who received the Ad26.COV2.S COVID-19 vaccine or a placebo.

V gene TRBV5-1 combines with J gene TRBJ2-1; D is possibly TRBD2 (6 bases). This CDR3 contains 18 residues. Germline lookup yields CDR1 SGHRS and CDR2 YFSETQ. With 3 bases removed from V and 8 bases from J, the gap between germline ends came to 27 bases. CDR3 in amino acids: CASSSRTGTDYVGDEQFF. CDR3 coding DNA: TGCGCCAGCAGCTCGAGAACCGGGACTGATTATGTGGGCGATGAGCAGTTCTTC.

The V call is TRBV13, the J call TRBJ2-2; D unresolved. Germline CDR1 is PRHDT and CDR2 is FYEKMQ (reference sequence). The length of the CDR3 is 14 residues. The V and J ends lost 0 bases and 10 bases respectively, with 12 bases between them. The CDR3 is CASSLGGKEPELFF. The CDR3, as DNA: TGTGCCAGCAGCTTAGGAGGGAAAGAGCCGGAGCTGTTTTTT. Filled out from reference TRBV13 and TRBJ2-2, the complete variable domain reads AAGVIQSPRHLIKEKRETATLKCYPIPRHDTVYWYQQGPGQDPQFLISFYEKMQSDKGSIPDRFSAQQFSDYHSELNMSSLELGDSALYFCASSLGGKEPELFFGEGSRLTVL.

CDR3: CASRGLGLVNTEAFF. For the CDR3, the DNA is TGCGCCAGCAGAGGACTGGGGCTGGTGAACACTGAAGCTTTCTTT. This chain links TRBV5-1 with TRBJ1-1; possibly TRBD1 for D (5 bases). Trimming cost V 5 bases and J 0 bases, with 14 bases left between them. From germline, CDR1 is SGHRS and CDR2 YFSETQ. CDR3 length: 15 residues.

The CDR3 coding sequence is TGTGCCAGCATTCCCCGACAGGGCGGCGGGGAGCTGTTTTTT. Its translation: CASIPRQGGGELFF. V gene TRBV6-5 combines with J gene TRBJ2-2, with TRBD1 matching over 7 bases. CDR3 length: 14 amino acids. With 7 bases clipped from V and 7 bases from J, the junction kept 9 bases outside the gene matches. The germline CDR1 and CDR2 sequences are MNHEY and SVGAGI.